These T cell receptor beta chains were read from a single sample in a study of T cell repertoires in cytomegalovirus infection. The antigens of these receptors remain unknown. TCRdb processed the reads anew with MiXCR; each CDR3 protein has one entry. In the table there are 900,000 to 950,000 distinct CDR3 sequences, about a third of which are singletons. The sample in question was cultured CD8+ T cells from PBMCs, obtained from culture after CMV antigen stimulation. Receptors were obtained from a human donor in good health (CMV status not recorded). Some clones in this sample may be carry-over from other donors' samples. Both conserved end residues are part of each CDR3. The D gene is left open where the match is weak. Clone size is given for some rows only: seen once, a few or many times, or a class if the clone is expanded.

J	D	V	size	CDR3	DNA
TRBJ1-1	.	TRBV7-9	.	CASSLASSTEAFF	TGTGCCAGCAGCTTAGCGAGTTCCACTGAAGCTTTCTTT
TRBJ2-2	.	TRBV27	few	CASSFRPGELFF	TGTGCCAGCAGTTTTAGGCCCGGGGAGCTGTTTTTT
TRBJ1-1	.	TRBV7-6	many	CASSLGDTNTEAFF	TGTGCCAGCAGTTTGGGGGATACGAACACTGAAGCTTTCTTT
TRBJ1-1	TRBD1	TRBV7-6	.	CASSPTDRVSTEAFF	TGTGCCAGCAGCCCAACCGACAGGGTGAGCACTGAAGCTTTCTTT
TRBJ1-6	.	TRBV5-4	few	CASSLISDSPLHF	TGTGCCAGCAGCTTGATAAGTGATTCACCCCTCCACTTT
TRBJ2-1	.	TRBV3-1	.	CASSQDRGGRRNEQFF	TGTGCCAGCAGCCAAGACAGAGGGGGGCGGAGGAATGAGCAGTTCTTC
TRBJ1-1	.	TRBV20-1	few	CSARDLGVIEAFF	TGCAGTGCTAGAGATCTTGGGGTAATAGAAGCTTTCTTT
TRBJ2-2	TRBD2	TRBV9	few	CASSVGPQTSGYTGELFF	TGTGCCAGCAGCGTAGGGCCCCAGACTAGCGGCTACACCGGGGAGCTGTTTTTT
TRBJ2-5	TRBD2	TRBV7-6	many	CAVAGGQETQYF	TGTGCGGTAGCGGGAGGACAAGAGACCCAGTACTTC
TRBJ1-3	.	TRBV7-6	.	CATSGESSGNTIYF	TGTGCCACCTCAGGGGAAAGCTCTGGAAACACCATATATTTT
TRBJ1-5	.	TRBV6-1	few	CASSYRDYQPQHF	TGTGCCAGCAGCTACAGGGATTATCAGCCCCAGCATTTT
TRBJ1-2	.	TRBV5-6	once	CASSDGTAANYGYTF	TGTGCCAGCAGCGATGGGACTGCTGCTAACTATGGCTACACCTTC
TRBJ2-1	.	TRBV20-1	.	CSARLSVTEFDGQFF	TGCAGTGCTAGGCTCAGTGTGACAGAATTTGATGGGCAGTTCTTC
TRBJ2-7	TRBD2	TRBV7-6	few	CASSLGAGAPYEQYF	TGTGCCAGCAGCTTAGGAGCGGGGGCTCCCTACGAGCAGTACTTC
TRBJ2-1	TRBD2	TRBV29-1	few	CSASGLAGGLYNEQFF	TGCAGCGCCTCCGGACTAGCGGGGGGCCTCTACAATGAGCAGTTCTTC
TRBJ2-1	.	TRBV15	few	CATRDSQVGQFF	TGTGCCACCAGAGACTCCCAGGTTGGGCAGTTCTTC
TRBJ2-1	.	TRBV12-3/TRBV12-4	.	CASSSPLKSSYNEQFF	TGTGCCAGCAGTTCCCCACTTAAAAGCTCCTACAATGAGCAGTTCTTC
TRBJ1-1	.	TRBV9	.	CASSDQPTLGTEAFF	TGTGCCAGCAGCGATCAGCCGACCCTAGGCACTGAAGCTTTCTTT
TRBJ2-1	.	TRBV4-3	.	CASSQVLTLETYNEQFF	TGCGCCAGCAGCCAAGTCTTGACACTGGAAACCTACAATGAGCAGTTCTTC
TRBJ1-2	.	TRBV15	.	CATSNTGARIYTF	TGTGCCACCAGCAACACCGGGGCCCGGATATACACCTTC
TRBJ2-1	.	TRBV20-1	.	CSAERIGDNEQFF	TGCAGTGCGGAACGGATCGGGGACAATGAGCAGTTCTTC
TRBJ1-2	TRBD1	TRBV6-6	.	CASSSRDRAPGYGYTF	TGTGCCAGCAGTTCCCGGGACAGGGCCCCTGGCTATGGCTACACCTTC
TRBJ2-7	.	TRBV12-3/TRBV12-4	few	CASMNPGAYEQYF	TGTGCCAGCATGAACCCAGGGGCCTACGAGCAGTACTTC
TRBJ1-2	.	TRBV28	.	CASSFYSSRWGYTF	TGTGCCAGCAGTTTCTATTCGAGCAGATGGGGCTACACCTTC
TRBJ1-1	.	TRBV20-1	.	CSAINQRGTEAFF	TGCAGTGCTATTAACCAGAGGGGCACTGAAGCTTTCTTT
TRBJ1-1	.	TRBV10-1	.	CASSEDGVNTEAFF	TGCGCCAGCAGTGAAGACGGGGTGAACACTGAAGCTTTCTTT
TRBJ1-1	.	TRBV7-6	.	CASSLGEGSGVHTMNTEAFF	TGTGCCAGCAGCTTAGGAGAGGGGTCGGGGGTACACACAATGAACACTGAAGCTTTCTTT
TRBJ2-7	TRBD1	TRBV27	few	CASSFGGQRYEQYF	TGTGCCAGCAGTTTTGGGGGACAGCGCTACGAGCAGTACTTC
TRBJ1-2	.	TRBV5-6	.	CASTDGQYYGYTF	TGTGCCAGCACCGATGGACAGTACTATGGCTACACCTTC
TRBJ2-5	TRBD2	TRBV4-2	.	CASSQEGKLAGGLGETQYF	TGTGCCAGCAGCCAAGAGGGAAAACTAGCGGGGGGGCTGGGGGAGACCCAGTACTTC
TRBJ1-6	TRBD1	TRBV19	few	CASSFGGQYNSPLHF	TGTGCCAGTAGTTTCGGGGGACAGTATAATTCACCCCTCCACTTT
TRBJ2-5	.	TRBV12-3/TRBV12-4	few	CASSLWTEGKTQYF	TGTGCCAGCAGTTTGTGGACGGAGGGAAAGACCCAGTACTTC